These T cell receptor beta chains were read from a single sample in a study of cytomegalovirus exposure and HLA in healthy donors. Sequenced by immunoSEQ multiplex PCR; TCRdb stores in-frame clones only, minus some. The repertoire includes 150,000 to 200,000 clones, 70% to 80% of them detected once, and about 1.3% sits in the top ten. The sample was PBMCs. These TCRs come from a man aged 25-45 years in good health and CMV-seronegative. Both conserved end residues are part of each CDR3.

v_call	j_call	cdr3_aa
TRBV11-3	TRBJ1-1	CASSLGYRTEAFF
TRBV28	TRBJ2-7	CASRQDFFEQYF
TRBV15	TRBJ1-4	CATSRDRVATNEKLFF
TRBV12-5	TRBJ1-2	CASGSDRARYTF
TRBV18	TRBJ2-5	CASSPLAGGQETQYF
TRBV7-9	TRBJ2-7	CASSPTGGASSYEQYF
TRBV15	TRBJ2-7	CATSRPPGGIVHEQYF
TRBV6-1	TRBJ1-4	CASSGQGLAEKLFF
TRBV6-5	TRBJ2-3	CASSYSIAGVTDTQYF
TRBV12-5	TRBJ2-6	CASGTWASSGANVLTF
TRBV4-2	TRBJ2-7	CASSQPPLAGGPYEQYF
TRBV10-2	TRBJ2-1	CASSVISGRTYNEQFF
TRBV28	TRBJ2-7	CASSPLRASGVIHEQYF
TRBV4-1	TRBJ2-3	CASSQERLTGGAFADTQYF
TRBV9	TRBJ2-7	CASSTLGQEFPYEQYF
TRBV25-1	TRBJ2-1	CASSASGQGANEQFF
TRBV9	TRBJ2-1	CASSVAGQGYNEQFF
TRBV5-4	TRBJ1-2	CASSRDIYGYTF
TRBV7-9	TRBJ1-1	CASSLGQGAGEAFF
TRBV30	TRBJ1-6	CAWSQGGWSPLHF
TRBV28	TRBJ1-6	CASSLSPESSYNSPLHF
TRBV6-5	TRBJ2-5	CASSYQDRGTETQYF